This T cell receptor beta chain was retrieved from a study of OX40 agonist ivuxolimab in advanced cancers. The germline V and J ends were trimmed by 4 bases and 5 bases, with 6 bases remaining between them. The germline V gene has CDR1 SGHTA and CDR2 FQGNSA. CDR3 length: 13 residues. The sample holds a few counts of this clone. Its antigen remains unidentified. The repertoire was sequenced with immunoSEQ multiplex PCR; TCRdb's copy has only in-frame clones and lacks some. The sample includes some 100,000 clones, 80% to 85% of them seen just once. Study findings and constraints: Partial responders receiving 0.1-3.0 mg/kg showed among the lowest clonal expansion.

J is TRBJ1-6 and V is TRBV7-2; no definite D call. The TCR comes from an adult with an advanced solid tumor such as melanoma, head and neck, liver or kidney cancer. Sequencing used CD4+ or CD8+ T cells sorted from blood, obtained in a trial of the OX40 agonist ivuxolimab. CDR3 residues: CASSSVNNSPLHF. The CDR3 nucleotides read TGTGCCAGCAGCTCCGTGAATAATTCACCCCTCCACTTT.